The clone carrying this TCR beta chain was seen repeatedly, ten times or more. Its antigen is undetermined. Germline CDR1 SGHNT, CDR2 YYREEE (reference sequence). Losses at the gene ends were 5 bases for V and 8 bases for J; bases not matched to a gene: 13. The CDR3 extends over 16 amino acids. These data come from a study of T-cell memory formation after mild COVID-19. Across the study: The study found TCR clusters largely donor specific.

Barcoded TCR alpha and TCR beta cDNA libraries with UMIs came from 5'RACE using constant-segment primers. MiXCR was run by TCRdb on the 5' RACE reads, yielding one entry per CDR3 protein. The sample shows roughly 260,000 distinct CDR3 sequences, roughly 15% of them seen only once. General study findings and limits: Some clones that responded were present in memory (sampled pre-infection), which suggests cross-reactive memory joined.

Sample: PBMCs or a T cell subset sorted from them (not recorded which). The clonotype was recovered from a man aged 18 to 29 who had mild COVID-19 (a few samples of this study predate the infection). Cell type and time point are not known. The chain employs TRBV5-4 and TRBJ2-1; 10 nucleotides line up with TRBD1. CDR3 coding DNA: TGTGCCAGCAGTTCCCTATCCGGGACAGGGGTGGATGAGCAGTTCTTC. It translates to CASSSLSGTGVDEQFF. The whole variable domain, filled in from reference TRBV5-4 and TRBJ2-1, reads ETGVTQSPTHLIKTRGQQVTLRCSSQSGHNTVSWYQQALGQGPQFIFQYYREEENGRGNFPPRFSGLQFPNYSSELNVNALELDDSALYLCASSSLSGTGVDEQFFGPGTRLTVL.